This entry describes one T cell receptor beta chain. This clone was seen just once. Which antigen it targets is not known. Nothing much larger sits one base from this clone, and base qualities are not available. Using the deep immunoSEQ assay, TCR CDR3 regions were amplified from genomic DNA by multiplex PCR. For each cell subset, the extracted genomic DNA was distributed evenly across all wells of several immunoSEQ 96-well plates, and each plate served as one replicate. For sorted subsets, about 200 ng genomic DNA, equal to 30,000 or so T cell genomes, was loaded into each replicate PCR. Purified libraries were measured with a Qubit 3.0 fluorometer, size-checked on a Bioanalyzer 2100, and measured again with the KAPA Library Quantification kit. A separate single-read 150-cycle Illumina NextSeq 550 flow cell was used to sequence each immunoSEQ 96-well plate. Under the source paper's analysis protocol: Because only junctional sequences without quality scores were contained in the immunoSEQ output, filtering matching that applied to full-length reads could not be performed. To assign V/J genes and CDR3, sequences were annotated against IMGT germline references using PyIR, a Python wrapper for IgBLAST v1.9. Reads with weak V/J assignments (E-value above 1e-6), missing CDR3, stop codons, out-of-frame junctions, or ambiguous translated residues were removed. A V3J clonotype was defined by an identical inferred V gene, J gene, and CDR3 amino acid sequence. To compute the percentage overlap between repertoires, the number of shared unique clonotypes was divided by the size of the smaller repertoire. Three approaches were used to assess repertoire richness: RTK rarefaction, the Chao1 estimator, and Recon v2.1 estimates of unobserved clonotypes. OLGA was used to compute generation probabilities for all TCRbeta clonotypes that the gDNA method yielded from four donors. Imported from immuneACCESS, the table was reduced by TCRdb to in-frame sequences with V and J called. These copies leave out some clones; in studies compared against another copy, an unresolved V gene accounts for under half, and the cause of the remainder is not known. V and J calls and clone size are given by that table; D and trimming were obtained from the DNA. The sample includes roughly 2.1 million clones, with around 93% observed a single time. The ten top clones hold 1.5% to 2% of the sample.

The data are from a study of shared clonotypes between healthy human individuals (dated by TCRdb to 2019 to 2021). About the full investigation: The cohort comprised a couple of women and a few men aged 18 to 49 years. Leukapheresis yielded between about 0.94 and 8.9 billion PBMCs per donor. Blood TCR repertoires of four to six healthy adults were deeply sequenced to estimate repertoire size and the extent of clonotype sharing between individuals. For each donor, CD4 naive and CD4 memory were each given three plates, CD8 naive was given two plates, and CD8 memory was given one plate. Libraries were prepared and TCR repertoires were sequenced by different laboratories using diverse techniques, in order to increase sequencing depth and limit assay-specific biases.

CD8 naive samples consisted of CD45RO-negative cells that were positively selected for CCR7, yielding a CD45RA+CCR7+ population without TemRA cells. Donors were healthy HIV-negative adults with no recently reported acute infections or vaccinations. Every donor was a Caucasian adult living in Nashville, Tennessee, USA. Blood was collected by leukapheresis, and PBMCs were isolated by Ficoll-Histopaque density gradient centrifugation and then cryopreserved in liquid nitrogen vapor phase. Analytical flow cytometry was used to check the purity and quantity of each magnetically sorted T cell population. Genomic DNA was isolated from each sorted fraction and quantified by UV absorbance on a Nanodrop 2000c. The CDR3 numbers 14 residues from cysteine through phenylalanine. Of the read, only the CDR3 DNA is kept; its 42 bases are in frame from base 1. V was cut back by 2 bases and J by 7 bases, leaving a gap of 16 bases between them. CDR1 and CDR2 were assigned from the germline V gene (reference sequence) as SGHNT and YYREEE.

Paper-wide results and their limitations: Sampling was restricted to blood, and TCR repertoires in tissues likely differ from the TCR repertoires found in blood. Estimated clonotype richness was generally larger for naive than for memory subsets. Clonotypes shared by all four sorted-subset donors showed higher generation probabilities than non-shared clonotypes. Roughly 5% of naive CD4, 3.5% of naive CD8, about 2.1% of memory CD4, and about 0.4% of memory CD8 clonotypes were shared across a few donors. The small number of donors limited the genetic and exposure-history diversity represented. Pairwise subsampling led to the expectation that sequencing depth would affect the degree of clonotype sharing among donors. Even with the large sequencing depth, rarefaction of the sorted-subset datasets indicated that sequencing was incomplete.

The rearranged segments are TRBV5-4 and TRBJ2-7, with TRBD1 perhaps the D gene, on 6 matching bases. The clonotype originates from a man aged 18 to 29 in good health. Some clones in this sample may be carry-over from other donors' samples. The sequenced sample consisted of naive CD8+ T cells from PBMCs. The cell subset or site tag for this specimen amounts to: CD45RA+CCR7+. DNA sequence: TGTGCCAGCAGCTTAGGACAGCAATGGGATGAGCAGTACTTC. Translated, it gives CASSLGQQWDEQYF.